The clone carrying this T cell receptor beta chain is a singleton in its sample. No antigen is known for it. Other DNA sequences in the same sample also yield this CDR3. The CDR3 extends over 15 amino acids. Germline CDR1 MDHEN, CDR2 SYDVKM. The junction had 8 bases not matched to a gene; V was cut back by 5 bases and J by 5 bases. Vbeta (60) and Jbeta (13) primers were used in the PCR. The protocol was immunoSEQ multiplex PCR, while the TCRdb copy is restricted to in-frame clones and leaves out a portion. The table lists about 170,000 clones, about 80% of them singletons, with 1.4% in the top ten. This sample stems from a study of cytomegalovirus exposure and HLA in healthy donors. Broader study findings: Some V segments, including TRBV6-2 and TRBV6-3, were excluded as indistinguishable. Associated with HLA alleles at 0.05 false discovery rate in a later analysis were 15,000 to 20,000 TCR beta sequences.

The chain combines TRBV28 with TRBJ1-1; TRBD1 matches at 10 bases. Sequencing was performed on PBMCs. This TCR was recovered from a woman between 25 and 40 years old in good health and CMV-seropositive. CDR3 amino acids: CASSPPTGGGTEAFF. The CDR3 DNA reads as TGTGCCAGCAGTCCCCCGACAGGGGGCGGTACTGAAGCTTTCTTT.